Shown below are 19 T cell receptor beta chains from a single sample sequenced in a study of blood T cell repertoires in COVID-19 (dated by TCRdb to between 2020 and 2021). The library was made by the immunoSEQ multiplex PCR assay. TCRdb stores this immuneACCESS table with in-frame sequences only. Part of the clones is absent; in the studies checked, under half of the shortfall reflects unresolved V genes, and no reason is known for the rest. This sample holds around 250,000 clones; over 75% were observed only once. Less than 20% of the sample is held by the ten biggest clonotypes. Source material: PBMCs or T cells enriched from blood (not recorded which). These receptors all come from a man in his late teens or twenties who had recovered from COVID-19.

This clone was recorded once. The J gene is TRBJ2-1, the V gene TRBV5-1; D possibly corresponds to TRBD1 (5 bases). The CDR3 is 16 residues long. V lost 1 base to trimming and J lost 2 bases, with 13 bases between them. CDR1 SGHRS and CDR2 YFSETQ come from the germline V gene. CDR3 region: CASSLRGGATYNEQFF. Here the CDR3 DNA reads TGCGCCAGCAGCTTGAGGGGCGGAGCCACCTACAATGAGCAGTTCTTC.

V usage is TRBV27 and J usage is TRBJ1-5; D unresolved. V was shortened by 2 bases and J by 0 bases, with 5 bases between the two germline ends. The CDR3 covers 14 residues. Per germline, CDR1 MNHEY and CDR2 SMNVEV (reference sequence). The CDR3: CASSLEYSNQPQHF. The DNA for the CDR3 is TGTGCCAGCAGTTTAGAGTATAGCAATCAGCCCCAGCATTTT.

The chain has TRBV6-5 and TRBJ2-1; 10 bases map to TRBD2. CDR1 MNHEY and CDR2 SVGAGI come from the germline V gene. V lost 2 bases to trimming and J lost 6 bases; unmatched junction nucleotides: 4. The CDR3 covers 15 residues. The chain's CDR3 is CASSYALAGLNEQFF. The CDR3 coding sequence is TGTGCCAGCAGTTACGCACTAGCGGGACTCAATGAGCAGTTCTTC.

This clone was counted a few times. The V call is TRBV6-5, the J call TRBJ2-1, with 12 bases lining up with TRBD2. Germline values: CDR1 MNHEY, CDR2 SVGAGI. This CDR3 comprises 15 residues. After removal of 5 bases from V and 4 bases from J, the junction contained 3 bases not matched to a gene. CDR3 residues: CASSRLAGEYNEQFF. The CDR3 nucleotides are TGTGCCAGCAGTCGACTAGCGGGAGAGTACAATGAGCAGTTCTTC.

The CDR3 reads CASSLGLRVGQPQHF. CDR3 bases: TGTGCCAGCAGCTTGGGCCTCAGGGTAGGGCAGCCCCAGCATTTT. The rearrangement joins TRBV5-5 to TRBJ1-5; D may be TRBD1 (5 bases). This CDR3 has 15 residues. Germline loops: CDR1 SGHKS, CDR2 YYEKEE (reference sequence). The V end lost 0 bases, the J end lost 7 bases, and 14 bases lay between the germline ends.

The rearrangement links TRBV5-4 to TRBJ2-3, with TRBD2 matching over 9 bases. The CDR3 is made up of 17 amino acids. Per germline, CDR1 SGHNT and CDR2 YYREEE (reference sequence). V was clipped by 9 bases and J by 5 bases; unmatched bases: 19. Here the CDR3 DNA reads TGTGCCATCTCGCGGGGGGGCGGGAGAACAATCTTAGATACGCAGTATTTT. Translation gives CAISRGGGRTILDTQYF.

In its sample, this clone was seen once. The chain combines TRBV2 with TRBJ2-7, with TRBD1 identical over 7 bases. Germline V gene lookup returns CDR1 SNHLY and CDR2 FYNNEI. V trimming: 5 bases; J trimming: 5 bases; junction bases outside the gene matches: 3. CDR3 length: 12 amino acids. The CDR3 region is CASSWTGHEQYF. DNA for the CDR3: TGTGCCAGCAGTTGGACAGGCCACGAGCAGTACTTC.

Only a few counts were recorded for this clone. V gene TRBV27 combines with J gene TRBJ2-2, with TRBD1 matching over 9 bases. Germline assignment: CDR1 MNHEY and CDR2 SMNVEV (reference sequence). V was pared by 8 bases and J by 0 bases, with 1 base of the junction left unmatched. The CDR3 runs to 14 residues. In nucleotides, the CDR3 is TGTGCCAGCCGGACAGGGGCGAACACCGGGGAGCTGTTTTTT. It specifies CASRTGANTGELFF.

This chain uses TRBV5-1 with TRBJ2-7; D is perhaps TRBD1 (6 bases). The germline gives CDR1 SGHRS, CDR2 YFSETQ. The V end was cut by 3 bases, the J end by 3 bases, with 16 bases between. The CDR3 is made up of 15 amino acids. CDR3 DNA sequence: TGCGCCAGCAGCTGGCAGGGGATTACAAACTACGAGCAGTACTTC. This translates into CASSWQGITNYEQYF.

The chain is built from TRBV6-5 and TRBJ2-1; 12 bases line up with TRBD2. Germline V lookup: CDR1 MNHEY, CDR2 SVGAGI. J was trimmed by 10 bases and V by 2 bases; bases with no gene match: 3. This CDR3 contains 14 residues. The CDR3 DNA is TGTGCCAGCAGTTACGAAGGACTAGCGGGGGAGCAGTTCTTC. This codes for CASSYEGLAGEQFF.

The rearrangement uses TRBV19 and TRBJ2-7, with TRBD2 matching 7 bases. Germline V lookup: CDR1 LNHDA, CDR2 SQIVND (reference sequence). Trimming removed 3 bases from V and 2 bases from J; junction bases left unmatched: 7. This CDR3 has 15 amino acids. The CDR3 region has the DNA TGTGCCAGTAGTATGGCTAGCGGTTCACCCTACGAGCAGTACTTC. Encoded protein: CASSMASGSPYEQYF. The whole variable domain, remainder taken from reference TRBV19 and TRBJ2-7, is DGGITQSPKYLFRKEGQNVTLSCEQNLNHDAMYWYRQDPGQGLRLIYYSQIVNDFQKGDIAEGYSVSREKKESFPLTVTSAQKNPTAFYLCASSMASGSPYEQYFGPGTRLTVT.

CDR3 sequence reads: CAWTRPERNGYTF. In nucleotides, the CDR3 is TGTGCCTGGACCCGCCCCGAGAGGAATGGCTACACCTTC. The V gene is TRBV30, the J gene TRBJ1-2, with unresolved D. V was clipped by 4 bases and J by 6 bases, with 15 bases between them. This CDR3 has 13 amino acids. Looked up from germline, CDR1 is GTSNPN and CDR2 is SVGIG (reference sequence).

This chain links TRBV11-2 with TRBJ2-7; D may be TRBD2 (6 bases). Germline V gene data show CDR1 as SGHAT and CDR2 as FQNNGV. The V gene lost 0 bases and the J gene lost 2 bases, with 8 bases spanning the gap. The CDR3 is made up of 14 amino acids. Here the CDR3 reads CASSLEWGAYEQYF. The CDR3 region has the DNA TGTGCCAGCAGCTTAGAGTGGGGGGCCTACGAGCAGTACTTC.

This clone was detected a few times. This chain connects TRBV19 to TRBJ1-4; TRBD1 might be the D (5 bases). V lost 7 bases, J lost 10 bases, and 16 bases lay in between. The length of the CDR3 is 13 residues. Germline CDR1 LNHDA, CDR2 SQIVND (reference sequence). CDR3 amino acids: CASTGSPGGKLFF. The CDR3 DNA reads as TGTGCCAGTACTGGGAGCCCGGGGGGAAAACTGTTTTTT.

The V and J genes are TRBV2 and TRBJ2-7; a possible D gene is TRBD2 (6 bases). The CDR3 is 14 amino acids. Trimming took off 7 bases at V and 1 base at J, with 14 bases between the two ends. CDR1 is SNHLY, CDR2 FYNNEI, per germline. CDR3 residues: CASKAGRSSYEQYF. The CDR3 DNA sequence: TGTGCCAGCAAGGCGGGACGATCGTCCTACGAGCAGTACTTC.

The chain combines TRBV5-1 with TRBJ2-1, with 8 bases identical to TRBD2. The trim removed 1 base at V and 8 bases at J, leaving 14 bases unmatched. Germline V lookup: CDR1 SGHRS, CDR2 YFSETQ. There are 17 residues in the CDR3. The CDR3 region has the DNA TGCGCCAGCAGCTTGTTTCCCGGGGGGGCTCAAGGCTATGAGCAGTTCTTC. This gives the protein CASSLFPGGAQGYEQFF.

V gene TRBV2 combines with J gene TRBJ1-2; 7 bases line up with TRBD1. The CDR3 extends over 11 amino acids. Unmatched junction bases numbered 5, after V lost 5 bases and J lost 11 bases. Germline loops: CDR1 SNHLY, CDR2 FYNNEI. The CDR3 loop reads CASSSTGAYTF. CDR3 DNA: TGTGCCAGCAGTTCAACAGGGGCGTACACCTTC.

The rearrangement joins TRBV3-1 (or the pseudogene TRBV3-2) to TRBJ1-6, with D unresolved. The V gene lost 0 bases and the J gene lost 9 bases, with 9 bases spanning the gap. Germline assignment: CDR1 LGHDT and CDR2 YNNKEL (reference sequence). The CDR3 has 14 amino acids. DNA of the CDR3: TGTGCCAGCAGCCAAGAGACATGGCCTTCACCCCTCCACTTT. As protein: CASSQETWPSPLHF.

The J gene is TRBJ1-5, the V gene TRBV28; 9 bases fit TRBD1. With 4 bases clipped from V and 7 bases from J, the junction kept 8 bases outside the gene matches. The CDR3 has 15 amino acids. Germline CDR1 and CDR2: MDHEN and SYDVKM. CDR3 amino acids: CASSSSGTGYQPQHF. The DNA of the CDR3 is TGTGCCAGCAGTTCCTCGGGGACAGGGTACCAGCCCCAGCATTTT.